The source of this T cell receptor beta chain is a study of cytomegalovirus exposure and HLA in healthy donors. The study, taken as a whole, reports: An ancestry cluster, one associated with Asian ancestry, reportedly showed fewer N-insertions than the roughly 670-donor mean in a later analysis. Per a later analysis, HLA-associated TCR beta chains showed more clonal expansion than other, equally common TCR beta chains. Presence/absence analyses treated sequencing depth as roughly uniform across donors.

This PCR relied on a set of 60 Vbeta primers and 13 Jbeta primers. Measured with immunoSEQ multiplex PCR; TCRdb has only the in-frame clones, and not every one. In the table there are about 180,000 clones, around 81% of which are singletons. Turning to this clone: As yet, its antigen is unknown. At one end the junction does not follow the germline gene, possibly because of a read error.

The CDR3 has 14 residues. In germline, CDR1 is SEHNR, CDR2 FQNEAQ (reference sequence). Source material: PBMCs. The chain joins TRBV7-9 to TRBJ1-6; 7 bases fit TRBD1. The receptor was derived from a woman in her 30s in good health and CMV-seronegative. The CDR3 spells CSSSLGTGESPLHF. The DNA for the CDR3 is TGTTCCAGCAGCTTAGGTACAGGGGAGTCACCCCTCCACTTT.